This record concerns one T cell receptor beta chain sequence. Its target is unknown. Trimming removed 4 bases from V and 6 bases from J, with 13 bases in between. Germline V gene data show CDR1 as MDHEN and CDR2 as SYDVKM. The CDR3 extends over 13 amino acids. Obtained as resections during corrective heart surgery, the thymus tissue was then studied. This record comes from a study of human thymus T cells. Study outcomes and limitations: Related studies found that unrelated individuals share highly overlapping thymic repertoires. Thymic as well as blood repertoires seemed to favor certain V and J genes unevenly.

Assay: immunoSEQ multiplex PCR; the TCRdb copy retains only in-frame clones and omits some. The sample records 100,000 to 150,000 clones, more than 90% being singletons. Sequences were obtained from thymus tissue. This receptor was obtained from a boy younger than two with a congenital heart defect but otherwise immunologically healthy. V is TRBV28 and J is TRBJ2-7; D is undetermined. The CDR3 DNA is TGTGCCAGCAGTTCGGGTGGGATCTCCGAGCAGTACTTC. Translated: CASSSGGISEQYF.